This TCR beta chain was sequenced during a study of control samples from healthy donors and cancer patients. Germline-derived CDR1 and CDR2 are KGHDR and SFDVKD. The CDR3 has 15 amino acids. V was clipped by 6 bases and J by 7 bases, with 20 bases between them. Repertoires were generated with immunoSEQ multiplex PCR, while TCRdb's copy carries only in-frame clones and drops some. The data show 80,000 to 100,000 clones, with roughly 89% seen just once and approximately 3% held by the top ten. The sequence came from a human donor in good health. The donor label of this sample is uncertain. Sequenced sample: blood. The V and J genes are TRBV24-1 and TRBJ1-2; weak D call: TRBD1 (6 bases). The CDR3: CATSRTNTGSSGYTF. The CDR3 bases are TGTGCCACCAGTCGCACCAACACAGGGTCTAGTGGCTACACCTTC.